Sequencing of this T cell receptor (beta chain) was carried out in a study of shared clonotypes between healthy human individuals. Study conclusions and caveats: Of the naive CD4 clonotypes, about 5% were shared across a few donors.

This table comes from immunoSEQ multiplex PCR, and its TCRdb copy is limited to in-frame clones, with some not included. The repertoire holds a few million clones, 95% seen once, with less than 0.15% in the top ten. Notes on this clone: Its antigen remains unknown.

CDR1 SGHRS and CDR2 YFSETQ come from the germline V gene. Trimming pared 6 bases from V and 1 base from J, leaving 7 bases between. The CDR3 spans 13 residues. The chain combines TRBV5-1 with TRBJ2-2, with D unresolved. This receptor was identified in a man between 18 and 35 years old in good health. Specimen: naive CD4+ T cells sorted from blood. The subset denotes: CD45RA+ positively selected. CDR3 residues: CASMDVNTGELFF. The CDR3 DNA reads TGCGCCAGCATGGATGTGAACACCGGGGAGCTGTTTTTT.